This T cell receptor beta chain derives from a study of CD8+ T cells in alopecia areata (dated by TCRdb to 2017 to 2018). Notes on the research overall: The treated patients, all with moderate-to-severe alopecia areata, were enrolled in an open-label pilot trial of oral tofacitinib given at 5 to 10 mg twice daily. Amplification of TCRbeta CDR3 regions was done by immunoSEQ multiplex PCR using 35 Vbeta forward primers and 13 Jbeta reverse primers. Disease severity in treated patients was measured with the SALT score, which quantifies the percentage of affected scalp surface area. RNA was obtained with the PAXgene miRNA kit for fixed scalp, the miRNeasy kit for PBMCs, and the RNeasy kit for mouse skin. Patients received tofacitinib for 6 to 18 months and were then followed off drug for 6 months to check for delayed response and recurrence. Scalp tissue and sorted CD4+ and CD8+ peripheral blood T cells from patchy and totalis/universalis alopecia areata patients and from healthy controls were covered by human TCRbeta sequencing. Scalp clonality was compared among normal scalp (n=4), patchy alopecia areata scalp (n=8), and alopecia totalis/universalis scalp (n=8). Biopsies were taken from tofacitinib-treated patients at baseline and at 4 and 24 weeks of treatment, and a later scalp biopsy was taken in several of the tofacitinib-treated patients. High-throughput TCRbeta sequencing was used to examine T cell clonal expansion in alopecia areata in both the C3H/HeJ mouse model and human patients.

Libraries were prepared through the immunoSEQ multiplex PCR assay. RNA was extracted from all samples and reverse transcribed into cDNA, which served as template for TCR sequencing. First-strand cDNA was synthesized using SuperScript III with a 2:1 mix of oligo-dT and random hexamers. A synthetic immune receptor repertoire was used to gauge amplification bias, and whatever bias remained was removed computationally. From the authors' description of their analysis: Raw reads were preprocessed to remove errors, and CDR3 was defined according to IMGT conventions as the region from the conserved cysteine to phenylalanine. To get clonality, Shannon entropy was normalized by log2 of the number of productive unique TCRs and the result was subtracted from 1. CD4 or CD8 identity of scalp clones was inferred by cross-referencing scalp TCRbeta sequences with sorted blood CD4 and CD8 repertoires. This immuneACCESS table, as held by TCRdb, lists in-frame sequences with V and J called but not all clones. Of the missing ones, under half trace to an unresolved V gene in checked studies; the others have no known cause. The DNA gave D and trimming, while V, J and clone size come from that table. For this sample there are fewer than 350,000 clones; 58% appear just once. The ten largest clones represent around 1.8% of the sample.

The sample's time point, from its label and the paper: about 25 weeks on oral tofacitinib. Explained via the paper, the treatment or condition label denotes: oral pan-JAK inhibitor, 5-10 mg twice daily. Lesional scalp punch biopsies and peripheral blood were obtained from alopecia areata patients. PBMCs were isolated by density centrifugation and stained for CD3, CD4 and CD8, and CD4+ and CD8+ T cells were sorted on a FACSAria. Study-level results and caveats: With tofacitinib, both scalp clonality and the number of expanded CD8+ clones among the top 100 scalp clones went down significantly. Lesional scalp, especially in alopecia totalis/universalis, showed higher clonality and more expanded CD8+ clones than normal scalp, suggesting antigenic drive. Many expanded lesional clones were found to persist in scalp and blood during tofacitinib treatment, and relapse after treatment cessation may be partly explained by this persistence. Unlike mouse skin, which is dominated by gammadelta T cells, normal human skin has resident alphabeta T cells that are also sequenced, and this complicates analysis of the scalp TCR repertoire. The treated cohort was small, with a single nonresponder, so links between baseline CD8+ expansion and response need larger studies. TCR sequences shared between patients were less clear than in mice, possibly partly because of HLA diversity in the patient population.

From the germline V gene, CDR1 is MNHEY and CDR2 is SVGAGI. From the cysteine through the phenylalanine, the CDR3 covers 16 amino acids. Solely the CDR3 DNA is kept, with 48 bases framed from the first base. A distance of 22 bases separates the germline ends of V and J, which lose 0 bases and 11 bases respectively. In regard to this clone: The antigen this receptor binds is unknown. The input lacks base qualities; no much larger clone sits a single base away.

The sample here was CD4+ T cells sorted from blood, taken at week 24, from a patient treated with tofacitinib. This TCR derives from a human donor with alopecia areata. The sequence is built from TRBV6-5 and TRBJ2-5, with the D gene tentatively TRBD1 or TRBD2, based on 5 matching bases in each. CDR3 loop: CASSYSPNPSGREQYF. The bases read TGTGCCAGCAGTTACTCCCCCAACCCCTCAGGGAGAGAGCAGTACTTC.